This T cell receptor beta chain was sequenced for a study of cytotoxic CD8 clonotypes in ibrutinib-treated CLL. Study details: The study included about 11 relapsed/refractory and more than 14 treatment-naive patients; 17 to 18 had IGHV unmutated disease.

On this clone: The antigen is unknown.

Study results and caveats: Baseline clonality, higher than in age-matched healthy donors, tracked circulating CD8+ T-cell counts.

The assay was immunoSEQ multiplex PCR, and TCRdb's table has in-frame clones only and misses some. The sample shows 30,000 to 40,000 clones, roughly 49% of them seen only once. This sample comprised PBMCs, obtained before ibrutinib treatment. This sequence originates from a human donor with chronic lymphocytic leukemia.

The CDR3 DNA reads TGTGCCAGCAGTGAAGCGCGTCTCCCCGGTGCCATCACTGAAGCTTTCTTT. Protein: CASSEARLPGAITEAFF. The J gene is TRBJ1-1, the V gene TRBV2; D gene uncertain. This CDR3 contains 17 residues. CDR1 SNHLY and CDR2 FYNNEI come from the germline V gene. Trimming stripped 0 bases from V and 4 bases from J, with 18 bases between.